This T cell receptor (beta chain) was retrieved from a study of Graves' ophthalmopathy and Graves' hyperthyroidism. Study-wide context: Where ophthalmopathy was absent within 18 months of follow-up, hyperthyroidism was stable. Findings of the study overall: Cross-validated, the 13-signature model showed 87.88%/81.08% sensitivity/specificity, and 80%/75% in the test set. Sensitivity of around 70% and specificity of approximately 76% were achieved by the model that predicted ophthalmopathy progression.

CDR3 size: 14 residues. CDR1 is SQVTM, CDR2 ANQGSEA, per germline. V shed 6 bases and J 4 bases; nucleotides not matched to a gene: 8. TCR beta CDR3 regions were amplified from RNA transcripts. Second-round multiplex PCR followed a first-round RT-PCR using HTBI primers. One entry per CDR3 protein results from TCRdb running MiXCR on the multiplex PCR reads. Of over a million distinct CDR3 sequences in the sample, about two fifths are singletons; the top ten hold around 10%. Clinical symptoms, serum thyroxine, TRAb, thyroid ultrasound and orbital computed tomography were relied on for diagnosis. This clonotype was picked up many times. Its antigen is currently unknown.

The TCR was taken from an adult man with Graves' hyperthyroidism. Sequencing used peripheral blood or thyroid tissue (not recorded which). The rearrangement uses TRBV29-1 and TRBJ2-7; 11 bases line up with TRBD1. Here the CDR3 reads CSVSTGDRGYEQYF. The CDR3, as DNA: TGCAGCGTATCAACAGGGGACAGGGGGTACGAGCAGTACTTC.